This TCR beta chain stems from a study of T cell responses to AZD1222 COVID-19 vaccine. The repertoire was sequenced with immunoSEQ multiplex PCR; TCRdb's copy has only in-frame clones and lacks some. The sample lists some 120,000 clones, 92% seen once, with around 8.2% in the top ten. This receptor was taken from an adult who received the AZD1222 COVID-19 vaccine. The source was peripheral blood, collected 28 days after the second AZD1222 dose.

The CDR3 DNA sequence: TGTGCCAGCAGTGACTCGTACAGCTCTGGAAACACCATATATTTT. Translating it yields CASSDSYSSGNTIYF. The chain has TRBV6-4 and TRBJ1-3; D is uncertain. This CDR3 has 15 amino acids. CDR1 MRHNA and CDR2 SNTAGT come from the germline V gene. Trimming left V 0 bases short and J 0 bases short, with 6 bases between.